One sample yielded the 20 T cell receptor beta chains listed below, sequenced in a study of control samples from healthy donors and cancer patients. Only in-frame clones appear in the TCRdb table, and some are missing; sequencing was by immunoSEQ multiplex PCR. The table records 90,000 to 110,000 clones, around 82% of them present only once. Sequencing input: blood. The receptors were sampled from a woman aged 45-60 years in good health.

This chain connects TRBV11-3 to TRBJ2-3, with D perhaps matching TRBD1 or TRBD2 (5 bases each). The V end lost 5 bases, the J end lost 6 bases, and 18 bases lay between the germline ends. The CDR3 length is 15 residues. Germline V gene lookup returns CDR1 SGHNT and CDR2 YENEEA. In DNA, the CDR3 is TGTGCCAGCAGCCTCGGGACCATCGGCTCCGATACGCAGTATTTT. Translation: CASSLGTIGSDTQYF.

The chain uses TRBV6-5 and TRBJ1-6, with TRBD1 matching 10 bases. The V segment lost 5 bases and the J segment 7 bases; nucleotides outside the gene matches: 2. CDR3 size: 14 residues. Germline V gives CDR1 MNHEY, CDR2 SVGAGI. CDR3 in amino acids: CASSRQGANSPLHF. DNA of the CDR3: TGTGCCAGCAGTCGACAGGGGGCAAATTCACCCCTCCACTTT.

This clone was observed a handful of times. This chain connects TRBV7-9 to TRBJ1-1; D unresolved. V was cut by 2 bases and J by 5 bases, with 3 bases left in between. CDR3 length: 11 amino acids. Germline V lookup: CDR1 SEHNR, CDR2 FQNEAQ (reference sequence). The CDR3 bases are TGTGCCAGCAGCTTAACAACTGAAGCTTTCTTT. Amino acid sequence: CASSLTTEAFF.

This chain uses TRBV9 with TRBJ1-1; a weak D match, TRBD1 (5 bases). The CDR3 contains 14 residues. Germline V gene sequence: CDR1 SGDLS, CDR2 YYNGEE. Trimming removed 4 bases from V and 0 bases from J, with 10 bases in between. The CDR3 protein is CASSTRTLNTEAFF. For the CDR3, the DNA is TGTGCCAGCAGCACCCGGACACTGAACACTGAAGCTTTCTTT.

This clone was found a few times. V usage is TRBV7-2 and J usage is TRBJ2-1, with TRBD2 as a possible D gene (6 bases). The germline V gene encodes CDR1 SGHTA and CDR2 FQGNSA. Trimming shortened V by 1 base and J by 10 bases, and 11 bases separated the two germline ends. The CDR3 spans 13 residues. The CDR3 protein is CASSLDGGGEQFF. The CDR3 bases are TGTGCCAGCAGCTTAGATGGCGGAGGGGAGCAGTTCTTC.

The chain is built from TRBV4-3 and TRBJ1-1; D possibly corresponds to TRBD1 (5 bases). The CDR3 covers 15 residues. CDR1 LGHNA and CDR2 YSLEER come from the germline V gene. Trimming cost V 4 bases and J 3 bases, with 15 bases left between them. CDR3 protein: CASSLRGAGDTEAFF. CDR3 in DNA: TGCGCCAGCAGCCTTAGGGGTGCCGGGGACACTGAAGCTTTCTTT.

The rearrangement uses TRBV5-1 and TRBJ2-3; 9 nucleotides line up with TRBD2. CDR1 and CDR2 from the germline V gene are SGHRS and YFSETQ. This CDR3 comprises 16 residues. V was clipped by 0 bases and J by 5 bases; unmatched bases: 7. CDR3 coding DNA: TGCGCCAGCAGCTTGGCCCAAGCGGGGGGATTAGATACGCAGTATTTT. It yields the protein CASSLAQAGGLDTQYF. Combining the CDR3 with reference TRBV5-1 and TRBJ2-3 gives the whole variable domain KAGVTQTPRYLIKTRGQQVTLSCSPISGHRSVSWYQQTPGQGLQFLFEYFSETQRNKGNFPGRFSGRQFSNSRSEMNVSTLELGDSALYLCASSLAQAGGLDTQYFGPGTRLTVL.

V is TRBV9 and J is TRBJ1-3; D is ambiguous. Germline assignment: CDR1 SGDLS and CDR2 YYNGEE. This CDR3 region has 16 residues. V lost 0 bases, J lost 0 bases, and 10 bases lay in between. The chain's CDR3 is CASSVEPADSGNTIYF. The CDR3 DNA reads TGTGCCAGCAGCGTAGAGCCAGCCGACTCTGGAAACACCATATATTTT.

This rearrangement joins TRBV18 to TRBJ1-5, with D maybe TRBD1 (5 bases). The ends were cut back, 0 bases at V and 7 bases at J, with 10 bases in the middle. This CDR3 is built from 14 residues. Germline V CDR1 and CDR2: KGHSH, LQKENI. The CDR3 loop is CASSPPGDRQPQHF. The CDR3 bases are TGTGCCAGCTCACCACCAGGGGATAGGCAGCCCCAGCATTTT.

This clone was seen only once. The chain carries TRBV7-2 and TRBJ2-3, with a possible D match to TRBD2 (6 bases). V lost 7 bases to trimming and J lost 2 bases, with 16 bases between them. Looked up from germline, CDR1 is SGHTA and CDR2 is FQGNSA. This CDR3 comprises 15 residues. For the CDR3, the DNA is TGTGCCAGCACGCACGGGGGTCTTTACACAGATACGCAGTATTTT. It is translated as CASTHGGLYTDTQYF.

The chain combines TRBV19 with TRBJ1-2; no definite D call. The V end lost 9 bases, the J end lost 4 bases, and 21 bases lay between the germline ends. The CDR3 sequence is 15 residues long. Germline V gene data show CDR1 as LNHDA and CDR2 as SQIVND (reference sequence). The CDR3 nucleotides are TGTGCCAGCAGTCCGGACGGGCTCTGGGGCTATGGCTACACCTTC. This sequence encodes CASSPDGLWGYGYTF.

The chain combines TRBV24-1 with TRBJ2-7, with 8 positions matching TRBD1. The CDR3 runs to 14 residues. Germline V lookup: CDR1 KGHDR, CDR2 SFDVKD. V gave up 0 bases and J gave up 10 bases; unmatched junction bases: 7. The CDR3 bases are TGTGCCACCAGTGATTTGCGAGGGACAGGTCAACAGTACTTC. Translated: CATSDLRGTGQQYF.

The chain uses TRBV12-3 or TRBV12-4 and TRBJ1-2, with D hard to call. V was cut by 4 bases and J by 5 bases, with 8 bases left in between. CDR3 length equals 12 residues. The CDR3 nucleotides are TGTGCCAGCAGTTCTCCAGGATATGGCTACACCTTC. It codes for CASSSPGYGYTF.

Here the CDR3 reads CASSFGGNSPLHF. CDR3 DNA sequence: TGTGCCAGCAGCTTCGGGGGTAATTCACCCCTCCACTTT. The gene calls are TRBV11-3 and TRBJ1-6; D may be TRBD1 (5 bases). In germline, CDR1 is SGHNT, CDR2 YENEEA. V dropped 3 bases and J dropped 6 bases, with 6 bases sitting between them. The CDR3 covers 13 residues.

This clone has more than one count but fewer than ten. V and J are TRBV5-4 and TRBJ1-2, with D uncertain. Germline V CDR1 and CDR2: SGHNT, YYREEE (reference sequence). Trimming removed 3 bases at V and 2 bases at J, with 8 bases between. The CDR3 loop spans 13 amino acids. DNA for the CDR3: TGTGCCAGCAGCTCTATAAGAAACTATGGCTACACCTTC. Its protein is CASSSIRNYGYTF.

The gene calls are TRBV24-1 and TRBJ1-2, with D possibly being TRBD1 (6 bases). V dropped 4 bases and J dropped 0 bases, with 14 bases sitting between them. The CDR3 covers 16 residues. The germline V gene encodes CDR1 KGHDR and CDR2 SFDVKD. DNA for the CDR3: TGTGCCACCAGTGAAGGGGGGGCAGAGGCTAACTATGGCTACACCTTC. This encodes CATSEGGAEANYGYTF.

The chain recombines TRBV3-1 (or the pseudogene TRBV3-2) with TRBJ1-1; D is perhaps TRBD1 (6 bases). The CDR3 is made up of 14 amino acids. CDR1 and CDR2 from the germline V gene are LGHDT and YNNKEL (reference sequence). V lost 5 bases to trimming and J lost 1 base, with 11 bases between them. The DNA for the CDR3 is TGTGCCAGCAGCTTCGGGACAAAGAACACTGAAGCTTTCTTT. Protein product: CASSFGTKNTEAFF.

V and J are TRBV11-3 and TRBJ1-1; 8 bases line up with TRBD1. CDR1 is SGHNT, CDR2 YENEEA, per germline. The CDR3 loop spans 14 amino acids. The J segment lost 6 bases and the V segment lost 3 bases, leaving 6 bases of the junction unmatched. CDR3 amino acids: CASSLNRGSSEAFF. The CDR3 region has the DNA TGTGCCAGCAGCTTGAACAGGGGGTCCTCTGAAGCTTTCTTT.

This clone appeared a single time. V and J are TRBV29-1 and TRBJ2-3; D is perhaps TRBD2 (5 bases). From germline, CDR1 is SQVTM and CDR2 ANQGSEA. Trimming cost V 2 bases and J 1 base, with 13 bases left between them. The CDR3 contains 15 residues. DNA for the CDR3: TGCAGCGTTGAAACGGCGGGTTTGGGCACAGATACGCAGTATTTT. This codes for CSVETAGLGTDTQYF.

V and J are TRBV11-2 and TRBJ2-7, with unresolved D. Germline V gene data show CDR1 as SGHAT and CDR2 as FQNNGV. Trimming removed 4 bases from V and 7 bases from J, with 8 bases in between. This CDR3 has 11 residues. The CDR3 nucleotides are TGTGCCAGCAGCTGGGTCCATGAGCAGTACTTC. Its protein is CASSWVHEQYF.